The table lists the clone carrying this T cell receptor beta chain with many counts. Its antigen is unidentified. CDR1 SQVTM and CDR2 ANQGSEA come from the germline V gene. The CDR3 is 15 residues long. V lost 5 bases and J lost 0, with 15 bases in between. The data derive from a study of T cells after yellow fever vaccination. Study-wide context: Preparation of fractions with low cell numbers was performed using SMART-Seq v4 Ultra Low Input.

Overall study findings and caveats: Repertoires obtained by FACS sorting could include abundant clonotypes that entered as contaminants from the bulk population. Clones that expanded after primary vaccination mostly reappeared after the booster (just over 95% CD4, approximately 85% CD8).

Researchers made TCR cDNA using 5'RACE template switching, and this step added a universal primer site and UMIs. TCRdb ran MiXCR on the 5' RACE reads and lists one entry per CDR3 protein. The sample consists of a few hundred thousand distinct CDR3 sequences, roughly 4.3% of them appearing once. The sequence was obtained from a man between 18 and 29 years old who received the YFV17D yellow fever vaccine. The sequencing used PBMCs, collected 5 days after the yellow fever booster vaccination. V gene TRBV29-1 combines with J gene TRBJ2-3; no definite D call. The DNA of the CDR3 is TGCAGCGTTAAAAGAGTAGCAGCTAGCACAGATACGCAGTATTTT. Translated, it gives CSVKRVAASTDTQYF.